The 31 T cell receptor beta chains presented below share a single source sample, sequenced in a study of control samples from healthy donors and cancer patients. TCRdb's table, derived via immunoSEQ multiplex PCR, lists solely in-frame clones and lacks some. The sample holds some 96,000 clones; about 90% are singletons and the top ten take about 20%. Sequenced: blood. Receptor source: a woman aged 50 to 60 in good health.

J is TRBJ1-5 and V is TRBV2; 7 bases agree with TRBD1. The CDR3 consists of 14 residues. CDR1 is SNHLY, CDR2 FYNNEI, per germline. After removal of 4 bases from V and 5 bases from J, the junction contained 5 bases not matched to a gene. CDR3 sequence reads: CASSATGTDQPQHF. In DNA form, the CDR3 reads TGTGCCAGCAGTGCGACCGGGACAGATCAGCCCCAGCATTTT.

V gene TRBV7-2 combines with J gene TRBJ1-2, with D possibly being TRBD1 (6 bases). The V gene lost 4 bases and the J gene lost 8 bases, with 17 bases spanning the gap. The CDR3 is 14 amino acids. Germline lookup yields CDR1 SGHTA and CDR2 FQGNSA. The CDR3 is CASSWDGGRKGYTF. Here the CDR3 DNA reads TGTGCCAGCAGCTGGGACGGGGGGCGGAAAGGCTACACCTTC.

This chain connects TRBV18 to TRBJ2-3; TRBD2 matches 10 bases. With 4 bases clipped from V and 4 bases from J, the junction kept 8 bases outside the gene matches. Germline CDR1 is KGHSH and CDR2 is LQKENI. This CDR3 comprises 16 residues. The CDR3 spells CASSLVAGGFPDTQYF. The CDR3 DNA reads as TGTGCCAGCTCACTCGTAGCGGGAGGATTCCCAGATACGCAGTATTTT.

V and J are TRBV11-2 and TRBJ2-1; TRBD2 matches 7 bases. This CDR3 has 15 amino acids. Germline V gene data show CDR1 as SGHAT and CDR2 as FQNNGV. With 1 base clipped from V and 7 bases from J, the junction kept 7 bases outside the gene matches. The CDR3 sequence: CASSLGGGSENEQFF. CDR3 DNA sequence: TGTGCCAGCAGCTTAGGAGGCGGGAGTGAGAATGAGCAGTTCTTC.

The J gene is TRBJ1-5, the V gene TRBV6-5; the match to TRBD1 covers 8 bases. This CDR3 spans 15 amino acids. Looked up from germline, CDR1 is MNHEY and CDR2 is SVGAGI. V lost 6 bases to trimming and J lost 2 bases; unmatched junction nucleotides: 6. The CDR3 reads CASSSGQGGNQPQHF. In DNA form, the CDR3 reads TGTGCCAGCAGCTCCGGACAGGGTGGCAATCAGCCCCAGCATTTT.

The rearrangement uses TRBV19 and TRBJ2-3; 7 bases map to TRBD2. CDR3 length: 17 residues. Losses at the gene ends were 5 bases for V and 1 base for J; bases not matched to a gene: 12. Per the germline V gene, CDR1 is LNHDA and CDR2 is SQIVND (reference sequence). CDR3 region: CASSGVTRGFRTDTQYF. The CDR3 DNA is TGTGCCAGTAGTGGGGTAACGCGGGGGTTCCGCACAGATACGCAGTATTTT.

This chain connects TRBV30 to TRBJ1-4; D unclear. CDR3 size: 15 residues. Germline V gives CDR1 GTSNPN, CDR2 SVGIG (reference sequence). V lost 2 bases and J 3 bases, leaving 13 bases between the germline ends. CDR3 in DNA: TGTGCCTGGAGTTTAGGGAGTACAGCTAATGAAAAACTGTTTTTT. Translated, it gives CAWSLGSTANEKLFF. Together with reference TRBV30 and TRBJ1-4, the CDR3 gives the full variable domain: SQTIHQWPATLVQPVGSPLSLECTVEGTSNPNLYWYRQAAGRGLQLLFYSVGIGQISSEVPQNLSASRPQDRQFILSSKKLLLSDSGFYLCAWSLGSTANEKLFFGSGTQLSVL.

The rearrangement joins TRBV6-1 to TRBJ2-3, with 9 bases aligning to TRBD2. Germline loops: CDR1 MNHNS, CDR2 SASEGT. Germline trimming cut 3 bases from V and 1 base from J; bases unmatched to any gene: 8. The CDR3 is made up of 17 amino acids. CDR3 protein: CASSDGTSRWGTDTQYF. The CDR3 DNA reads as TGTGCCAGCAGTGACGGGACTAGCCGATGGGGCACAGATACGCAGTATTTT.

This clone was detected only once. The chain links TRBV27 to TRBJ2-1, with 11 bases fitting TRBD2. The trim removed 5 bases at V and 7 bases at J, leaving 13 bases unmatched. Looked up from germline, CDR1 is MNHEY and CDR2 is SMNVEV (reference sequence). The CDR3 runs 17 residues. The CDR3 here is CASSPLGVAGGRNEQFF. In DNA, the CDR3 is TGTGCCAGCAGTCCCCTTGGAGTAGCGGGGGGGCGTAATGAGCAGTTCTTC.

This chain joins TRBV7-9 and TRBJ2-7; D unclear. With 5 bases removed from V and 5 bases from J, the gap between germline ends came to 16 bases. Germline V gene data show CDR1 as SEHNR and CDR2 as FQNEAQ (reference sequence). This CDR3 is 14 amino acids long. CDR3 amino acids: CASSPGPLENEQYF. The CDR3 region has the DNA TGTGCCAGCAGCCCCGGGCCCTTGGAGAACGAGCAGTACTTC.

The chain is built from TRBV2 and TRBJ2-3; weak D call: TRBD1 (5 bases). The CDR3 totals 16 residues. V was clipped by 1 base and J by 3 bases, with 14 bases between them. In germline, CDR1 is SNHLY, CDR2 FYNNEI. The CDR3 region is CASSEGSGLGTDTQYF. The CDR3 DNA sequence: TGTGCCAGCAGTGAAGGGTCAGGGTTGGGAACAGATACGCAGTATTTT.

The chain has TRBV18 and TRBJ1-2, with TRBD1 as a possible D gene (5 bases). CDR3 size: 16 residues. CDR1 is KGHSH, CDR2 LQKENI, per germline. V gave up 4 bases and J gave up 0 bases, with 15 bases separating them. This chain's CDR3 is CASSRSGTEANYGYTF. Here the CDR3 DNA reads TGTGCCAGCTCACGATCCGGGACGGAAGCTAACTATGGCTACACCTTC.

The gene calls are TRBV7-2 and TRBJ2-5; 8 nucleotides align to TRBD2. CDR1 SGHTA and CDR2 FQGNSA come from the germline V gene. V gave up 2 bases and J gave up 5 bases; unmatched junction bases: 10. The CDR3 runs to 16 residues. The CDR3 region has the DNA TGTGCCAGCAGCTTAAACCCGGGGGGGCCGCAGGAGACCCAGTACTTC. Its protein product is CASSLNPGGPQETQYF.

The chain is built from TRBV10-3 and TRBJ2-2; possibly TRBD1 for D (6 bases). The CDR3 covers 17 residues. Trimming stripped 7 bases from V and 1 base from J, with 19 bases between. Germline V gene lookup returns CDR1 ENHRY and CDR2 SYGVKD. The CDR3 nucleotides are TGTGCCATCAAAGGTAACTCGGGACAACAGAACACCGGGGAGCTGTTTTTT. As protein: CAIKGNSGQQNTGELFF.

The CDR3 DNA sequence: TGTGCCAGCAGCTTAGAGGGTAGGGTCAGTCAGCCCCAGCATTTT. Its translation is CASSLEGRVSQPQHF. V usage is TRBV7-2 and J usage is TRBJ1-5, with D hard to call. CDR1 and CDR2 from the germline V gene are SGHTA and FQGNSA. Deletions cut 1 base from V and 6 bases from J, with 13 bases between. The CDR3 covers 15 residues.

The CDR3 nucleotides are TGTGCCAGCAGCCAGGGGGCGCCGTACACCGGGGAGCTGTTTTTT. This codes for CASSQGAPYTGELFF. The J gene is TRBJ2-2, the V gene TRBV7-2; 8 bases are a match to TRBD1. CDR1 SGHTA and CDR2 FQGNSA come from the germline V gene. This CDR3 is built from 15 residues. With V trimmed by 5 bases and J by 3 bases, 5 bases remained unmatched.

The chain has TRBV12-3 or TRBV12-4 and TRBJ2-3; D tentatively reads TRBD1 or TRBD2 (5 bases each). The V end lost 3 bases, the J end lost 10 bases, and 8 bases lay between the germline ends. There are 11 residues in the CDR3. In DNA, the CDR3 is TGTGCCAGCAGTTTGTGGGGGTCGCAGTATTTT. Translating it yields CASSLWGSQYF.

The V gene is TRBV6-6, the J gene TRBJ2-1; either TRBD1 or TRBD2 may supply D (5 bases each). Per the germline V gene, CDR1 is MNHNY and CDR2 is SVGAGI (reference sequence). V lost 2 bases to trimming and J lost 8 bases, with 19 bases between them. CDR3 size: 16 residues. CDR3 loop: CASSYVGTLSVHEQFF. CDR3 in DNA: TGTGCCAGCAGTTACGTGGGGACCCTCTCAGTGCATGAGCAGTTCTTC.

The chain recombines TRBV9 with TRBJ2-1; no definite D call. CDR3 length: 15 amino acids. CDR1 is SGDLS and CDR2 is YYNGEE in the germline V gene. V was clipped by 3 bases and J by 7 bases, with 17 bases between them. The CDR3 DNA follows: TGTGCCAGCAGCGGTCGGACGGATCGTTGGAATGAGCAGTTCTTC. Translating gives CASSGRTDRWNEQFF.

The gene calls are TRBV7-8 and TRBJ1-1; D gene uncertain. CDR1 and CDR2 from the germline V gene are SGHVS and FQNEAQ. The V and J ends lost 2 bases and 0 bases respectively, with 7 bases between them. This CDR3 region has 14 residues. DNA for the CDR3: TGTGCCAGCAGCTTAAGCCTCATGAACACTGAAGCTTTCTTT. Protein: CASSLSLMNTEAFF.

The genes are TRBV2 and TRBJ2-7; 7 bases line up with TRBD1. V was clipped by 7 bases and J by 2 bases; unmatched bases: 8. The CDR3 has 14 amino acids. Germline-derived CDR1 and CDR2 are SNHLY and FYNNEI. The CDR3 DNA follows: TGTGCCAGCATGGGGACAGCTCCCGCCTACGAGCAGTACTTC. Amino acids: CASMGTAPAYEQYF.

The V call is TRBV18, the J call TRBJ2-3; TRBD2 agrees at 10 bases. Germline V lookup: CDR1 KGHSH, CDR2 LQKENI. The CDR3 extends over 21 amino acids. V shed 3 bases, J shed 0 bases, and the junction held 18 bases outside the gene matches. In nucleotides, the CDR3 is TGTGCCAGCTCACCCCCACCCGTGCTAGCGGGAGTGAGGTATAGCACAGATACGCAGTATTTT. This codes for CASSPPPVLAGVRYSTDTQYF.

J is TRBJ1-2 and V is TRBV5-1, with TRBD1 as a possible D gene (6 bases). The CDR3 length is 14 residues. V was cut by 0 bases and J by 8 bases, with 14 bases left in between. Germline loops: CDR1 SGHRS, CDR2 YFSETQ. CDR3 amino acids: CASSLGTVQGGYTF. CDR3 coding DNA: TGCGCCAGCAGCTTGGGGACAGTACAAGGGGGCTACACCTTC.

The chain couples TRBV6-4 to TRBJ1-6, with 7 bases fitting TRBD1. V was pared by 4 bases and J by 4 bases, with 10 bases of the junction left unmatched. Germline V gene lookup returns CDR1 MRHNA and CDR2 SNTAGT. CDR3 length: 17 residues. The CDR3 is CASSVTGLSLYNSPLHF. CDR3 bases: TGTGCCAGCAGTGTGACAGGGCTCTCGTTATATAATTCACCCCTCCACTTT.

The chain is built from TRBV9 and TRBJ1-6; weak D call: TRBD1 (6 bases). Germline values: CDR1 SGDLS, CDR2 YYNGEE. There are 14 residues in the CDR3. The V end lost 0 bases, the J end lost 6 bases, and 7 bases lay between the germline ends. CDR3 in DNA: TGTGCCAGCAGCGTAGCAGGGGTTAATTCACCCCTCCACTTT. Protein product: CASSVAGVNSPLHF.

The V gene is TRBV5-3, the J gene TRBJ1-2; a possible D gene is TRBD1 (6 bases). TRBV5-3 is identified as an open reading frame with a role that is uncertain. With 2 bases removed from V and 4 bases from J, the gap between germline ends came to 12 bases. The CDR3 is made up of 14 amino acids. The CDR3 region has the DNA TGTGCCAGAAGCTTTCCGACAGGATTCTATGGCTACACCTTC. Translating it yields CARSFPTGFYGYTF.

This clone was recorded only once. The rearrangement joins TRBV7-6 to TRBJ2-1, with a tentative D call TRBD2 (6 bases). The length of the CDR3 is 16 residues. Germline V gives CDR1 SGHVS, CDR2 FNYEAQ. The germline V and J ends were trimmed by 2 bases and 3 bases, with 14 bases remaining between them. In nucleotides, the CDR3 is TGTGCCAGCAGCTTAACTGGACTAAGTGGCTACAATGAGCAGTTCTTC. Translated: CASSLTGLSGYNEQFF.

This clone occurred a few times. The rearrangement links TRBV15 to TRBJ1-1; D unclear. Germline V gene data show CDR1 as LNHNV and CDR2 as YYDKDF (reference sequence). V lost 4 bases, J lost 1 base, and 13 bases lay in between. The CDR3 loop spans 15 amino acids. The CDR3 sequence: CATSMIRSPNTEAFF. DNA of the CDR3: TGTGCCACCAGCATGATCAGGTCTCCGAACACTGAAGCTTTCTTT.

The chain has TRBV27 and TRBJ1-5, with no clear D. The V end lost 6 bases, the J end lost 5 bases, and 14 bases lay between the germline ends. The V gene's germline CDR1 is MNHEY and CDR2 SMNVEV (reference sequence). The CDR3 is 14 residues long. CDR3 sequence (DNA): TGTGCCAGCAGCCAAGGACTCCCGCATCAGCCCCAGCATTTT. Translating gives CASSQGLPHQPQHF.

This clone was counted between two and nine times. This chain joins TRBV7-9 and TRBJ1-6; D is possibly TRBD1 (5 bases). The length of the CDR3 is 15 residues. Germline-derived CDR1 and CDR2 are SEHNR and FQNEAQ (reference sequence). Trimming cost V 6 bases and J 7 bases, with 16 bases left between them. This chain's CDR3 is CASSFLQAGNSPLHF. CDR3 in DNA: TGTGCCAGCAGTTTCCTACAGGCGGGGAATTCACCCCTCCACTTT. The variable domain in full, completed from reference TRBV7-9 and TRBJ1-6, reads DTGVSQNPRHKITKRGQNVTFRCDPISEHNRLYWYRQTLGQGPEFLTYFQNEAQLEKSRLLSDRFSAERPKGSFSTLEIQRTEQGDSAMYLCASSFLQAGNSPLHFGNGTRLTVT.

CDR3 amino acids: CASSDGTVFGNTIYF. In DNA form, the CDR3 reads TGTGCCAGCAGTGACGGGACCGTCTTTGGAAACACCATATATTTT. The chain combines TRBV6-1 with TRBJ1-3, with D possibly TRBD1 on 5 matching bases. The CDR3 is 15 residues long. The V gene lost 3 bases and the J gene lost 3 bases, with 12 bases spanning the gap. CDR1 is MNHNS and CDR2 is SASEGT in the germline V gene.